A selection of T cell receptor beta chains follows, all from one sample in a study of shared clonotypes between healthy human individuals. Assay used: immunoSEQ multiplex PCR; TCRdb lists only in-frame clones, some missing. There are a few million clones in the sample; 93% occur only once, and about 1.7% lies in the top ten. The specimen sequenced was naive CD8+ T cells from PBMCs. The receptors here all came from a man aged 18-30 years in good health. Some clones in this sample may be carry-over from other donors' samples. Each CDR3 is given with its conserved first and last residue.

J gene	V gene	CDR3 protein
TRBJ1-1	TRBV27	CASSLGRGGTFAAFF
TRBJ2-7	TRBV29-1	CSVSPWDSPHEQYF
TRBJ2-7	TRBV4-3	CASSQDWGESYEQYF
TRBJ1-1	TRBV10-3	CAISESRGGGNTEAFF
TRBJ2-1	TRBV9	CASSPVAGTLTYNEQFF
TRBJ1-4	TRBV2	CASSSRMGGDEKLFF
TRBJ2-1	TRBV27	CASSLSGEQFF
TRBJ1-5	TRBV4-2	CASSQDTMGEDQPQHF
TRBJ1-1	TRBV7-8	CASSFFGNTEAFF
TRBJ2-7	TRBV29-1	CSVEKPLSYEQYF
TRBJ2-7	TRBV7-8	CASTPRSPSYEQYF
TRBJ2-1	TRBV7-9	CASGVEWTSGYNEQFF
TRBJ2-7	TRBV19	CASSTYSGRAYEQYF
TRBJ1-5	TRBV6-1	CASSEFRGQWSNQPQHF
TRBJ2-7	TRBV7-2	CASSLRGGSYEQYF
TRBJ2-1	TRBV7-9	CAAVPRDYNEQFF
TRBJ2-6	TRBV4-1	CASSLQGDPGANVLTF
TRBJ1-5	TRBV5-6	CASSLHQQPQHF
TRBJ2-7	TRBV9	CASSVERLTYEQYF
TRBJ2-2	TRBV6-5	CASSLWDSGELFF
TRBJ1-5	TRBV7-9	CASRGSVNQPQHF
TRBJ2-7	TRBV28	CASSFGGKGPGYEQYF
TRBJ2-1	TRBV13	CASSSWTSSDEQFF
TRBJ1-4	TRBV13	CASSEFGQGREKLFF
TRBJ2-1	TRBV27	CASRTSGGEQFF
TRBJ1-2	TRBV18	CASSPYDSTYGYTF